The rows below give T cell receptor beta chains drawn from one sample of a study of neurological immune-mediated disorders. TCRdb independently ran MiXCR on the 5' RACE reads; one entry per CDR3 protein. The table lists 85,000 to 90,000 distinct CDR3 sequences, 3% to 4.5% of them singletons. The sample comprised PBMCs. The receptors come from a woman aged 45 to 65 with multiple sclerosis. The CDR3 runs from the conserved cysteine through the conserved F or W. For some rows the clone size is stated as once, few or many, or as a class when expanded; others skip it.

TRBV29-1	many	TRBJ1-1	CSVEDRTGRGTEAFF
TRBV4-3	many	TRBJ2-3	CASSQAGLAPTDTQYF
TRBV9	NA	TRBJ2-1	CASCDGGRGAYNEQFF
TRBV20-1	many	TRBJ2-7	CSANEQGNEQYF
TRBV10-2	many	TRBJ1-1	CASSEPRQGAGTEAFF
TRBV28	many	TRBJ1-1	CASSLLRNTEAFF
TRBV7-2	many	TRBJ2-5	CASSLAHPLAGAETQYF
TRBV3-1	many	TRBJ2-3	CASSPRGTDTQYF
TRBV6-2/TRBV6-3	many	TRBJ1-3	CASSWDTGNTIYF
TRBV20-1	many	TRBJ2-5	CSASVRVGETQYF
TRBV5-1	many	TRBJ2-7	CASSLGERGLYEQYF
TRBV5-1	many	TRBJ2-2	CASSLLGQGARNTGELFF
TRBV29-1	many	TRBJ1-1	CSADSGRTEAFF
TRBV6-2/TRBV6-3	NA	TRBJ2-1	CASRTQGGLWNEQFF
TRBV7-2	many	TRBJ1-2	CASSRQTGGGYTF
TRBV6-9	many	TRBJ1-2	CASSCRARQDYGYTF
TRBV12-3/TRBV12-4	many	TRBJ2-4	CASTSLLAKNIQYF
TRBV3-1	many	TRBJ2-1	CASSQVPRGQQFF
TRBV25-1	many	TRBJ2-3	CASSELAAHTDTQYF
TRBV7-2	many	TRBJ2-7	CASSFFAAGTLGYEQYF
TRBV6-2/TRBV6-3	NA	TRBJ2-1	CASSATGTSGLGQFF
TRBV7-2	many	TRBJ2-2	CASSLIANTGELFF
TRBV10-3	NA	TRBJ1-4	CAISDVGSKLFF
TRBV2	many	TRBJ2-3	CASTEVASGGTQYF
TRBV20-1	many	TRBJ1-5	CSASRGGSRNQPQHF
TRBV6-5	many	TRBJ2-6	CASSLGVTANVLTF
TRBV6-2/TRBV6-3	many	TRBJ2-1	CASSYSTLRTRSYNEQFF
TRBV7-7	many	TRBJ2-5	CASSLGKGGETQYF
TRBV3-1	many	TRBJ2-7	CASSQVTGTEQYF
TRBV27	many	TRBJ1-6	CASSSVTGSPLHF
TRBV6-5	many	TRBJ2-7	CASTAESYEQYF
TRBV5-1	many	TRBJ1-1	CASSLQVENTEAFF
TRBV7-2	many	TRBJ1-1	CASSYARGSAEAFF
TRBV5-6	many	TRBJ2-1	CASSLDIPYEQFF
TRBV5-1	many	TRBJ2-1	CASSLVGQTTYNEQFF
TRBV18	few	TRBJ2-2	CASSQSGGANTGELFF
TRBV5-1	many	TRBJ2-7	CASSLLGRQGASYEQYF
TRBV5-1	many	TRBJ2-3	CASSTGQGATDTQYF
TRBV6-2/TRBV6-3	many	TRBJ1-5	CASSPSWGVEGNQPQHF
TRBV20-1	many	TRBJ2-7	CSARIRETGGYEQYF
TRBV19	many	TRBJ1-5	CASSTHRLRQISDQPQHF
TRBV3-1	many	TRBJ2-1	CASSQFPSGGVSYNEQFF
TRBV20-1	NA	TRBJ2-3	CSARFRRFGFTDTQYF
TRBV9	many	TRBJ2-7	CASSERSGYEQYF
TRBV5-5	many	TRBJ2-3	CASSYSGVLAGGQYF
TRBV27	many	TRBJ1-1	CASSSIRVGGTEAFF
TRBV20-1	many	TRBJ2-1	CSARDFVQGAIYNEQFF
TRBV5-1	NA	TRBJ2-7	CASNPGGSSYEQYF
TRBV20-1	many	TRBJ1-2	CSASSGNGYTF
TRBV5-1	many	TRBJ2-1	CASSRVAGSYNEQFF
TRBV11-2	many	TRBJ1-1	CASSLEQYTEAFF
TRBV5-1	many	TRBJ2-5	CASSKLEGGRETQYF
TRBV5-6	many	TRBJ2-3	CASSIRQGGPDTQYF
TRBV11-2	many	TRBJ1-1	CASSHHRAFF
TRBV5-5	many	TRBJ1-4	CASSLSGQSIGEKLFF